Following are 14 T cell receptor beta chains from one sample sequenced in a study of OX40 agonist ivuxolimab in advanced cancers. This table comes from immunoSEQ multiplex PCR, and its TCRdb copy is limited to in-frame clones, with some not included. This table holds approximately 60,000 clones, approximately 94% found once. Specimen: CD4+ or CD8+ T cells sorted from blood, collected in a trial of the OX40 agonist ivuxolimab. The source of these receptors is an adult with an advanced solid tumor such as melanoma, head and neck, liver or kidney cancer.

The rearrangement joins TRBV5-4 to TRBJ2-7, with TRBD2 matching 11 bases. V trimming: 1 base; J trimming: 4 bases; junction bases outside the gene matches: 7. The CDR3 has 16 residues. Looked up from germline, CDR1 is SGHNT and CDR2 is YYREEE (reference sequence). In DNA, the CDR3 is TGTGCCAGCAGCTTGCCGGCTAGCGGGAGGAAGTACGAGCAGTACTTC. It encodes CASSLPASGRKYEQYF.

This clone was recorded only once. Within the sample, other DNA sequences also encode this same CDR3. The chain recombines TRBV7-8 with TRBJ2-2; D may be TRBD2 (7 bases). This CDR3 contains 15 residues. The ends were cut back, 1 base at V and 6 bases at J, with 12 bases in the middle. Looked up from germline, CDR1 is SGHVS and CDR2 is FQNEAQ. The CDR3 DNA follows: TGTGCCAGCAGCTTAGGGGGGGGGACATCCGGGGAGCTGTTTTTT. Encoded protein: CASSLGGGTSGELFF.

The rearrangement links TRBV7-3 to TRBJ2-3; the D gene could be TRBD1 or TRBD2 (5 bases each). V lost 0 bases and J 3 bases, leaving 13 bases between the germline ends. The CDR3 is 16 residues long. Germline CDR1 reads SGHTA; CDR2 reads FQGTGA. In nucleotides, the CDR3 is TGTGCCAGCAGCTTAACGGGACGCAGCCTGACAGATACGCAGTATTTT. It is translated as CASSLTGRSLTDTQYF.

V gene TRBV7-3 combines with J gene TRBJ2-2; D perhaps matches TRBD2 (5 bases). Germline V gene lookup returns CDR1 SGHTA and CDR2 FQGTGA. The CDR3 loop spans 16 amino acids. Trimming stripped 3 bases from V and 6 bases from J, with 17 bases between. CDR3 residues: CASSLETGSYAGELFF. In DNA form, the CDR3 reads TGTGCCAGCAGCTTGGAAACGGGATCCTACGCCGGGGAGCTGTTTTTT. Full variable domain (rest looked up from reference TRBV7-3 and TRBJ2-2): GAGVSQTPSNKVTEKGKYVELRCDPISGHTALYWYRQSLGQGPEFLIYFQGTGAADDSGLPNDRFFAVRPEGSVSTLKIQRTERGDSAVYLCASSLETGSYAGELFFGEGSRLTVL.

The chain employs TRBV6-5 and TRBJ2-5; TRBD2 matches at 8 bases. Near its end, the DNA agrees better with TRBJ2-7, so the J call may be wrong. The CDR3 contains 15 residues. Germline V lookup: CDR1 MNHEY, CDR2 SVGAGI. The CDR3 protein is CASSEYGGDQYEQYF. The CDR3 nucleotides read TGTGCCAGCAGCGAATACGGGGGGGACCAATACGAGCAGTACTTC.

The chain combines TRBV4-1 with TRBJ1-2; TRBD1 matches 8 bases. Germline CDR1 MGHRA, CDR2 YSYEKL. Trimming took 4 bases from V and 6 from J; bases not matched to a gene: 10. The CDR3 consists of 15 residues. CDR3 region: CASSPQTGVLNGYTF. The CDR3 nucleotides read TGCGCCAGCAGCCCTCAGACAGGGGTGTTGAATGGCTACACCTTC.

This CDR3 is CASSQLGQWSSYNEQFF. In nucleotides, the CDR3 is TGTGCCAGCAGCCAACTAGGGCAGTGGAGCTCCTACAATGAGCAGTTCTTC. The genes are TRBV7-2 and TRBJ2-1, with D possibly matching TRBD2 (5 bases). This CDR3 is 17 amino acids long. From germline, CDR1 is SGHTA and CDR2 FQGNSA. Trimming removed 5 bases at V and 0 bases at J, with 17 bases between.

CDR3 DNA: TGTGCCAGCAGCCCCGGTCGGTCGAGGGAGACCCAGTACTTC. Its protein product is CASSPGRSRETQYF. V usage is TRBV9 and J usage is TRBJ2-5; D is unresolved. The germline V gene encodes CDR1 SGDLS and CDR2 YYNGEE. This CDR3 comprises 14 residues. V lost 4 bases, J lost 5 bases, and 15 bases lay in between.

Written as DNA, the CDR3 is TGCAGCGTTGCGATGAACACTGAAGCTTTCTTT. Its protein is CSVAMNTEAFF. The chain is built from TRBV29-1 and TRBJ1-1, with D unclear. The V gene lost 4 bases and the J gene lost 0 bases, with 3 bases spanning the gap. CDR3 length: 11 residues. CDR1 is SQVTM, CDR2 ANQGSEA, per germline.

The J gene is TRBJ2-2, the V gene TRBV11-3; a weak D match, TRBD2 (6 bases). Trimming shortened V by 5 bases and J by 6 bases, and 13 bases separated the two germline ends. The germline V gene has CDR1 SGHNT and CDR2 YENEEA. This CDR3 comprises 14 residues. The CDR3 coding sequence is TGTGCCAGCAGCCCTCGGGGGAGCCCCGGGGAGCTGTTTTTT. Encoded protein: CASSPRGSPGELFF. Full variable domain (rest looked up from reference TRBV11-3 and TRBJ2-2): EAGVVQSPRYKIIEKKQPVAFWCNPISGHNTLYWYLQNLGQGPELLIRYENEEAVDDSQLPKDRFSAERLKGVDSTLKIQPAELGDSAVYLCASSPRGSPGELFFGEGSRLTVL.

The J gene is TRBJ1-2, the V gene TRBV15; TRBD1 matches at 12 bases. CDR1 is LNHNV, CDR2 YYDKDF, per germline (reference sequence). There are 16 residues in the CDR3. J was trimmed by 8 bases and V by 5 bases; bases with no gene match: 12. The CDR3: CATSGGTGGVSTGYTF. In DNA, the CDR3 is TGTGCCACCAGCGGCGGGACAGGGGGCGTCAGCACCGGCTACACCTTC.

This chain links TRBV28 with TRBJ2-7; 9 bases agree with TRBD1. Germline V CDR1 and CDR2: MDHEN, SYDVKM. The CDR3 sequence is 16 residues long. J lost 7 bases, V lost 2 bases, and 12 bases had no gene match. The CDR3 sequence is CASSLGTGTGRMEQYF. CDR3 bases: TGTGCCAGCAGTTTAGGAACCGGGACAGGGAGAATGGAGCAGTACTTC.

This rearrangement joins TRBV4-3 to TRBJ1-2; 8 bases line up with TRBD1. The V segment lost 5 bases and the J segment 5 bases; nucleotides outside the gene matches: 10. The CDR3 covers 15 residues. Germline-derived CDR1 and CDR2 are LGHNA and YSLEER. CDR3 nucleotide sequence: TGCGCCAGCAGCGAAGGGACAGGAGCAGGTTATGGCTACACCTTC. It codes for CASSEGTGAGYGYTF.

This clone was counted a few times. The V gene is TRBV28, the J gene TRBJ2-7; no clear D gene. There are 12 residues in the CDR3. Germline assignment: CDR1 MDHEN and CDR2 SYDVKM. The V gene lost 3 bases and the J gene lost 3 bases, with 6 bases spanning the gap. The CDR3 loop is CASSFRNYEQYF. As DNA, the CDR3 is TGTGCCAGCAGTTTCAGGAACTACGAGCAGTACTTC.